These T cell receptor beta chains were read from a single sample in a study of blood T cell repertoires in COVID-19. Sequenced by immunoSEQ multiplex PCR; TCRdb stores in-frame clones only, minus some. The profile shows approximately 150,000 clones, about 87% of them singletons. Sample: peripheral blood. These receptors all stem from a human donor with COVID-19, enrolled during active disease. The donor label of this sample is uncertain. Both conserved end residues are part of each CDR3. A D gene is named only where the DNA matches it firmly. Clone size appears in some rows only: once, few, many, or a class for an expanded clone.

TRBJ2-4 | TRBD1 | TRBV18 | - | CASSPPHTGGGKNIQYF | TGTGCCAGCTCACCTCCCCATACAGGGGGCGGTAAAAACATTCAGTACTTC
TRBJ2-7 | TRBD2 | TRBV5-5 | once | CASSPTSELYEQYF | TGTGCCAGCAGCCCTACTAGCGAACTGTACGAGCAGTACTTC
TRBJ2-1 | TRBD2 | TRBV10-3 | once | CAISAGTSGIGVVQFF | TGTGCCATCAGTGCGGGGACTAGCGGGATCGGGGTCGTGCAGTTCTTC
TRBJ2-3 | - | TRBV12-3/TRBV12-4 | - | CASSLGLSDTQYF | TGTGCCAGCAGCCTTGGACTCTCAGATACGCAGTATTTT
TRBJ1-6 | - | TRBV5-1 | - | CASSQGSSYNSPLHF | TGCGCCAGCAGTCAGGGCAGCTCCTATAATTCACCCCTCCACTTT
TRBJ2-7 | - | TRBV2 | - | CASRLAYEQYF | TGTGCCAGCAGACTAGCCTACGAGCAGTACTTC
TRBJ1-1 | - | TRBV14 | - | CASSPFGGMGGASTEAFF | TGTGCCAGCAGCCCCTTCGGGGGGATGGGGGGCGCGAGCACTGAAGCTTTCTTT
TRBJ1-5 | - | TRBV11-3 | - | CASSLGPPGREKQPQHF | TGTGCCAGCAGCTTAGGCCCCCCGGGCAGGGAAAAACAGCCCCAGCATTTT
TRBJ2-2 | TRBD1 | TRBV5-1 | - | CASSYSGTGNTGELFF | TGCGCCAGCAGTTACTCCGGGACAGGCAACACCGGGGAGCTGTTTTTT
TRBJ2-3 | TRBD1 | TRBV7-3 | - | CASSNRGADTQYF | TGTGCCAGCAGTAACAGGGGGGCAGATACGCAGTATTTT
TRBJ1-1 | TRBD1 | TRBV28 | - | CASSPPETGVAFF | TGTGCCAGCAGCCCCCCCGAAACAGGGGTGGCTTTCTTT
TRBJ1-6 | TRBD1 | TRBV6-2/TRBV6-3 | - | CASSPTGQGADSPLHF | TGTGCCAGCAGCCCTACGGGACAGGGGGCGGATTCACCCCTCCACTTT
TRBJ2-1 | TRBD1 | TRBV27 | - | CASSSAPQGTEQFF | TGTGCCAGCAGTTCCGCACCACAGGGGACTGAGCAGTTCTTC
TRBJ1-1 | TRBD1 | TRBV24-1 | - | CATSEPGGSTEAFF | TGTGCCACCAGTGAGCCAGGGGGAAGTACTGAAGCTTTCTTT
TRBJ2-1 | - | TRBV11-3 | - | CASSRYNEQFF | TGTGCCAGCAGCCGGTACAATGAGCAGTTCTTC
TRBJ2-3 | - | TRBV24-1 | - | CATSDYTGFHTDTQYF | TGTGCCACCAGTGATTACACAGGATTCCACACAGATACGCAGTATTTT
TRBJ2-1 | - | TRBV7-9 | - | CASSPPGDLCNEQFF | TGTGCCAGCAGCCCCCCCGGGGACTTATGCAATGAGCAGTTCTTC
TRBJ2-3 | TRBD1 | TRBV7-9 | - | CAGVQGATDTQYF | TGTGCCGGCGTGCAGGGGGCGACAGATACGCAGTATTTT
TRBJ2-5 | TRBD1 | TRBV11-2 | - | CASSLVRDRERETQYF | TGTGCCAGCAGCTTAGTCCGGGACAGGGAGCGGGAGACCCAGTACTTC
TRBJ1-5 | - | TRBV6-5 | - | CASSSTRQIHQPQHF | TGTGCCAGCAGTTCGACGAGACAGATCCATCAGCCCCAGCATTTT
TRBJ2-2 | TRBD2 | TRBV7-6 | few | CASSLARGAPGGNTGELFF | TGTGCCAGCAGCTTAGCGCGCGGGGCGCCGGGGGGGAACACCGGGGAGCTGTTTTTT
TRBJ2-1 | - | TRBV2 | - | CASREIGGEFF | TGTGCCAGCAGGGAAATCGGAGGGGAGTTCTTC
TRBJ2-1 | TRBD1 | TRBV18 | - | CASSISTRVPDRGQFF | TGTGCCAGCTCGATTTCGACCCGGGTTCCCGACAGGGGGCAGTTCTTC
TRBJ1-2 | - | TRBV6-6 | - | CASSYAGNRANYGYTF | TGTGCCAGCAGTTACGCGGGTAATCGGGCTAACTATGGCTACACCTTC
TRBJ2-5 | TRBD2 | TRBV7-9 | - | CASSLGSGTSARKETQYF | TGTGCCAGCAGCTTGGGGTCCGGGACTAGCGCGAGAAAAGAGACCCAGTACTTC
TRBJ2-2 | TRBD2 | TRBV10-3 | once | CAIKPSGDTGELFF | TGTGCCATCAAGCCTAGCGGAGATACCGGGGAGCTGTTTTTT
TRBJ2-3 | - | TRBV3-1/TRBV3-2 | - | CASSQASFFTGVTDTQYF | TGTGCCAGCAGCCAAGCAAGCTTCTTCACCGGGGTCACAGATACGCAGTATTTT
TRBJ2-1 | - | TRBV11-1 | - | CASSITGTNEQFF | TGTGCCAGCAGTATCACAGGGACCAATGAGCAGTTCTTC
TRBJ1-1 | - | TRBV6-5 | - | CATSQGMNTEAFF | TGTGCCACAAGCCAGGGAATGAACACTGAAGCTTTCTTT
TRBJ1-4 | TRBD1 | TRBV7-6 | - | CASSNTYRGPNEKLFF | TGTGCCAGCAGCAACACCTACAGGGGTCCTAATGAAAAACTGTTTTTT
TRBJ1-1 | TRBD1 | TRBV25-1 | - | CASSEWTGGSTEAFF | TGTGCCAGCAGTGAATGGACAGGGGGCTCAACTGAAGCTTTCTTT
TRBJ2-2 | TRBD2 | TRBV27 | once | CASSLQSPGLASTGELFF | TGTGCCAGCAGTTTACAAAGTCCGGGACTAGCGAGCACCGGGGAGCTGTTTTTT
TRBJ1-1 | - | TRBV29-1 | - | CSVLTTNTEAFF | TGCAGCGTCCTCACAACGAACACTGAAGCTTTCTTT
TRBJ1-5 | TRBD1 | TRBV15 | - | CATSKGQSNQPQHF | TGTGCCACCAGCAAGGGACAGAGCAATCAGCCCCAGCATTTT
TRBJ2-2 | - | TRBV28 | - | CASRETPPGSGELFF | TGTGCCAGCAGGGAGACCCCGCCGGGGTCCGGGGAGCTGTTTTTT
TRBJ1-1 | - | TRBV3-1/TRBV3-2 | - | CASSQEGGAEAFF | TGTGCCAGCAGCCAAGAGGGAGGGGCTGAAGCTTTCTTT
TRBJ2-7 | - | TRBV2 | - | CASTASGSYEQYF | TGTGCCAGCACGGCCAGCGGCTCCTACGAGCAGTACTTC
TRBJ2-5 | TRBD2 | TRBV5-1 | - | CASSLAGLAGGLTQYF | TGCGCCAGCAGCTTGGCCGGACTAGCGGGGGGATTGACCCAGTACTTC
TRBJ1-6 | TRBD1 | TRBV30 | - | CAWSVDRGNSPLHF | TGTGCCTGGAGTGTTGACAGGGGAAATTCACCCCTCCACTTT
TRBJ2-1 | TRBD2 | TRBV29-1 | - | CSVASGAREQFF | TGCAGCGTGGCTAGCGGGGCCCGTGAGCAGTTCTTC
TRBJ1-4 | - | TRBV4-1 | - | CASSHSREEGEKLFF | TGCGCCAGCAGCCATTCCCGGGAAGAGGGCGAAAAACTGTTTTTT
TRBJ1-2 | TRBD1 | TRBV7-2 | - | CASSAHRDSGGYTF | TGTGCCAGCAGCGCTCACCGGGACAGCGGAGGCTACACCTTC
TRBJ2-1 | - | TRBV19 | - | CASSIVPRVIHEQFF | TGTGCCAGTAGTATAGTCCCCAGGGTAATCCATGAGCAGTTCTTC
TRBJ1-1 | - | TRBV3-1/TRBV3-2 | few | CASSQNTGPEAFF | TGTGCCAGCAGCCAGAATACAGGGCCTGAAGCTTTCTTT
TRBJ2-2 | - | TRBV7-6 | - | CASTTSRGGTGELFF | TGTGCCAGCACCACCTCGAGAGGGGGCACCGGGGAGCTGTTTTTT
TRBJ2-3 | TRBD2 | TRBV9 | - | CASSPGTSTLGDTQYF | TGTGCCAGCAGCCCCGGGACTAGCACCCTTGGAGATACGCAGTATTTT
TRBJ1-3 | TRBD1 | TRBV7-9 | - | CASIRDRGNTIYF | TGTGCCAGCATCCGGGACAGGGGAAACACCATATATTTT
TRBJ2-1 | - | TRBV3-1/TRBV3-2 | - | CASSQGKLGFAGNEQFF | TGTGCCAGCAGCCAAGGGAAGCTTGGGTTCGCAGGCAATGAGCAGTTCTTC
TRBJ1-5 | - | TRBV7-3 | few | CASSLNPREPQHF | TGTGCCAGCAGCTTAAATCCGAGGGAGCCCCAGCATTTT
TRBJ1-1 | - | TRBV6-5 | - | CASSLGRSSTEAFF | TGTGCCAGCAGCCTGGGGCGTTCCTCCACTGAAGCTTTCTTT
TRBJ1-5 | - | TRBV19 | - | CASSISEVGQPQHF | TGTGCCAGTAGTATATCAGAGGTAGGACAGCCCCAGCATTTT
TRBJ1-2 | - | TRBV6-5 | few | CASSYRGLSGYTF | TGTGCCAGCAGTTACCGGGGACTATCAGGCTACACCTTC
TRBJ2-7 | - | TRBV25-1 | - | CASSESSLDGTYEQYF | TGTGCCAGCAGTGAATCTTCATTAGACGGGACCTACGAGCAGTACTTC
TRBJ1-1 | - | TRBV6-5 | - | CASSWVGGEVNTEAFF | TGTGCCAGCAGTTGGGTCGGGGGTGAGGTGAACACTGAAGCTTTCTTT
TRBJ1-2 | - | TRBV12-3/TRBV12-4 | - | CASSPEGYGYTF | TGTGCCAGCAGTCCGGAGGGCTATGGCTACACCTTC
TRBJ2-1 | TRBD1 | TRBV6-7 | - | CASSYSRDRVYNEQFF | TGTGCCAGCAGTTACTCAAGGGACAGGGTCTACAATGAGCAGTTCTTC
TRBJ1-3 | TRBD1 | TRBV5-5 | - | CASSLGQGPGPATIYF | TGTGCCAGCAGCTTGGGACAGGGTCCGGGCCCGGCCACCATATATTTT